The TCR beta chain described here comes from a study of T-cell reconstitution after alpha-beta-depleted transplantation in children (dated by TCRdb to 2016 to 2017). Notes on the research overall: The study quantitatively tracked T-cell immune reconstitution after TCRalphabeta/CD19-depleted allogeneic hematopoietic cell transplantation in children using TCR repertoire profiling.

The library was made by PCR. Reads for this sample came from an Illumina HiSeq 2500. Molecular barcoding was employed in the preparation of TCR libraries, with unique molecular identifiers being used to normalize TCRbeta repertoire quantification. In-frame beta chains were kept once TCRdb had trimmed the public reads at Q25 with fastp and called clones with MiXCR. Rows merge per CDR3 protein into single entries with the most common DNA and genes. Present in this sample are 450,000 to 500,000 distinct CDR3 sequences, approximately 12% of which were seen just once. In total, the top ten clones hold about 5.6% of the sample. Trimming leaves V shorter by 5 bases and J shorter by 0 bases, with the junction holding 6 bases beyond the gene matches. Counted from cysteine to phenylalanine, this CDR3 has 14 amino acids. Of the read, only the CDR3 DNA is kept; its 42 bases are in frame from base 1. The CDR1 and CDR2 encoded by the germline V gene (reference sequence) are DFQATT and SNEGSKA.

A word on this clonotype: Its recognized antigen is unknown. No base quality information exists; no much larger clone differs at one position.

Sequencing was performed on PBMCs from the stem cell graft donor, taken from the stem cell graft. The V and J genes are TRBV20-1 and TRBJ1-1; 7 central bases correspond to TRBD1. This receptor was taken from a human donor who donated a stem cell graft to a child with combined immunodeficiency. The nucleotides read TGCAGTGCTTACACGACAGGGATGAACACTGAAGCTTTCTTT. Its translation is CSAYTTGMNTEAFF.